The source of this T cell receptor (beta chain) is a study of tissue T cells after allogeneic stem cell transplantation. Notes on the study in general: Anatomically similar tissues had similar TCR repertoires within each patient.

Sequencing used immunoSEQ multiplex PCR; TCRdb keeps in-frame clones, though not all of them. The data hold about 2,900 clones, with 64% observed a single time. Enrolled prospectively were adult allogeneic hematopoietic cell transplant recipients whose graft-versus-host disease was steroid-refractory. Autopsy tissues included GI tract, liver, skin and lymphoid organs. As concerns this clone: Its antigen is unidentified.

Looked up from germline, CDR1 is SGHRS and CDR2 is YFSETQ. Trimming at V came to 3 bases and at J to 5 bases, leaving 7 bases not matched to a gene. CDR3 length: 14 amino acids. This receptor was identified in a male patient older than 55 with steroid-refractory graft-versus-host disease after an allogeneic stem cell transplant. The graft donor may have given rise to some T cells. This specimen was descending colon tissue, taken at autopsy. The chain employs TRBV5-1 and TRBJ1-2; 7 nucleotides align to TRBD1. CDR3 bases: TGCGCCAGCAGCTCGGAGGACAGGCTATATGGCTACACCTTC. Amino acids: CASSSEDRLYGYTF.